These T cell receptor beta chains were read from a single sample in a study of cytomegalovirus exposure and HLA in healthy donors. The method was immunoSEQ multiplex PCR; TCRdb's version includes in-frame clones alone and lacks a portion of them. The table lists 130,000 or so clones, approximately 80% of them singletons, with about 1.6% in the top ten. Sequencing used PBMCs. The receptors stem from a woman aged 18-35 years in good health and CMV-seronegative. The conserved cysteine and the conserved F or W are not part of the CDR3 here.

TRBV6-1	ASSEYPTVNQPQH
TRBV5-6	ASSLVPGIVTDTQY
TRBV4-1	ASSQGGGGEQY
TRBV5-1	ASSLEGGGARSGEQY
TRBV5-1	ASSFGGLSNTGELF
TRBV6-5	ASSPLTGSHVGYT
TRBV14	ASGQVAGGNYGYT
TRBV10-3	AISRRAGELF
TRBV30	AWSGNRDRYSYEQY
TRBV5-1	ASSFRQYTDTQY
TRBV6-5	ASSDSSGIYNEQF
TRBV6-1	ASSEERDSYFYGYT
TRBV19	ASSSRESGELF
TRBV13	ASSLVGGSTDTQY
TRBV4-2	ASSQDPQGDTEAF
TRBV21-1	ASSKKWEREDYEQY
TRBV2	ASRATGTSGHEQY
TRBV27	ASSDGTSGYEQY
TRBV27	ASSPLADKNEQF
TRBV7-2	ASSLEPAGTGDTQY
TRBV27	ASSLWIGGEAF
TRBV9	ASSVVRTGVGYT
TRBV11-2	ASSLRWALGGANVLT
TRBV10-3	AISGDGKLGASGYT
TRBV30	AWSAGTGIKNTEAF
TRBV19	ASSISVQPQH
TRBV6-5	ASSYGLEAEHEQY
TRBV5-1	ASSLTGEGEQY
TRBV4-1	ASSQLLARDGYT
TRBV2	ASSSTSGYQETQY
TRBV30	AWRGQGGRNYQPQH
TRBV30	AFYQRNQETQY
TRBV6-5	ASSYDLPSGNIEQY
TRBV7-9	ASSSRTGGRGYT
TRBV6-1	ASKPGQGNTEAF
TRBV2	ASITQGKAEAF
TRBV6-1	ASRKTGDQPQH
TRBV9	ASTSGGGGRETQY
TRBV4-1	ASSQDRQPNQPQH
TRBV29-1	SAGGGEGNTEAF
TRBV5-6	ASSLTTSGNEQY